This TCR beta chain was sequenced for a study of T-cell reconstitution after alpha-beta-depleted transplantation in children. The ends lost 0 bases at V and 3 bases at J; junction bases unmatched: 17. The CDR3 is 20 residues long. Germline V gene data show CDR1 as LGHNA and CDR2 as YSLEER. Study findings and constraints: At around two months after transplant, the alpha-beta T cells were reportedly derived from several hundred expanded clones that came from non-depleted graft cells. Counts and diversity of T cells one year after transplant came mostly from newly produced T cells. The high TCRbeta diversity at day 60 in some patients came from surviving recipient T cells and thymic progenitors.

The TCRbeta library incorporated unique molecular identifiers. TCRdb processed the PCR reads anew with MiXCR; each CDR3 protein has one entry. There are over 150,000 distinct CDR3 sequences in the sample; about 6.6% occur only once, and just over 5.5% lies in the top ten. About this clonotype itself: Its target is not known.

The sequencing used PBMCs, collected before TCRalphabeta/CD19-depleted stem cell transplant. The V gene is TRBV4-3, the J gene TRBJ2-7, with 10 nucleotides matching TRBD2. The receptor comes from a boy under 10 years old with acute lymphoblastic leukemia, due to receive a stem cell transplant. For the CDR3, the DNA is TGCGCCAGCAGCCAAGAAATTCCTAGCGGGAGAGGAAACTTAGTCTACGAGCAGTACTTC. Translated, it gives CASSQEIPSGRGNLVYEQYF.